These 4 T cell receptor beta chains originate from one sample sequenced in a study of cytomegalovirus exposure and HLA in healthy donors. The PCR ran on 60 Vbeta and 13 Jbeta primers. Sequencing was performed with immunoSEQ multiplex PCR; in TCRdb, only in-frame clones are kept and a portion is missing. The sample lists roughly 240,000 clones; roughly 78% were seen once. Sequencing was done on a sample of PBMCs. The receptors here all came from a boy aged 10-17 years in good health and CMV-seronegative.

This clone was seen just once. The V gene is TRBV5-1, the J gene TRBJ1-4; a weak D match, TRBD1 (5 bases). The CDR3 is 18 amino acids. The V gene lost 0 bases and the J gene lost 0 bases, with 15 bases spanning the gap. Germline V gives CDR1 SGHRS, CDR2 YFSETQ. Here the CDR3 reads CASSLAPGGSATNEKLFF. Written as DNA, the CDR3 is TGCGCCAGCAGCTTGGCCCCGGGGGGATCCGCAACTAATGAAAAACTGTTTTTT.

The CDR3 bases are TGTGCCTGGAGTGTATATAAGGGCCTAGCGGGGGGCTCGAGCTCCTACAATGAGCAGTTCTTC. It encodes CAWSVYKGLAGGSSSYNEQFF. The chain recombines TRBV30 with TRBJ2-1; the match to TRBD2 covers 11 bases. V shed 0 bases, J shed 0 bases, and the junction held 16 bases outside the gene matches. Germline-derived CDR1 and CDR2 are GTSNPN and SVGIG (reference sequence). CDR3 length: 21 amino acids.

The chain links TRBV7-8 to TRBJ1-1, with TRBD1 matching over 9 bases. Trimming at V came to 5 bases and at J to 1 base, leaving 5 bases not matched to a gene. The CDR3 is made up of 15 amino acids. Germline V lookup: CDR1 SGHVS, CDR2 FQNEAQ. The CDR3 DNA reads as TGTGCCAGCAGCGAAAGGACAGGGGAGAACACTGAAGCTTTCTTT. Translated, it gives CASSERTGENTEAFF.

This clone was observed a handful of times. Other DNA sequences in this specimen translate into the identical CDR3. V and J are TRBV30 and TRBJ1-2; D gene uncertain. Trimming removed 2 bases at V and 4 bases at J, with 8 bases between. Germline assignment: CDR1 GTSNPN and CDR2 SVGIG (reference sequence). There are 12 residues in the CDR3. CDR3 DNA sequence: TGTGCCTGGAGTCGGGGTTCCTATGGCTACACCTTC. Encoded protein: CAWSRGSYGYTF.